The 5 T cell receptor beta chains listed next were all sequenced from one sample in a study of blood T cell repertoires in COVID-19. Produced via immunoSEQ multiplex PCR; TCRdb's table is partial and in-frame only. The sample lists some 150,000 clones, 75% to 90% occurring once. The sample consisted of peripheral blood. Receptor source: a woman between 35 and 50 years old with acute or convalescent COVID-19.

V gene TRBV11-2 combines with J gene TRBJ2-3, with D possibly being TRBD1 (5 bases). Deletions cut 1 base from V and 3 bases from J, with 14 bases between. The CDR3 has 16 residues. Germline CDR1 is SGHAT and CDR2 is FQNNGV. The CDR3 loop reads CASSLGVGRQTDTQYF. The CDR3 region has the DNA TGTGCCAGCAGCTTAGGGGTGGGGCGCCAGACAGATACGCAGTATTTT.

The CDR3 loop reads CASSPQGSGRSYEQYF. The CDR3 DNA sequence: TGTGCCAGCAGCCCACAGGGTTCCGGACGCTCCTACGAGCAGTACTTC. The chain recombines TRBV7-2 with TRBJ2-7, with D tentatively TRBD1 (6 bases). The CDR3 is 16 amino acids. Germline values: CDR1 SGHTA, CDR2 FQGNSA. Trimming stripped 5 bases from V and 0 bases from J, with 17 bases between.

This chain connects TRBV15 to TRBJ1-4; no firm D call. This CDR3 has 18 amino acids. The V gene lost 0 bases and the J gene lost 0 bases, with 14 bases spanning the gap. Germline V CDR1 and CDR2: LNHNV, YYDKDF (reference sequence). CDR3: CATSRDLAASATNEKLFF. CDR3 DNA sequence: TGTGCCACCAGCAGAGATCTGGCGGCATCCGCAACTAATGAAAAACTGTTTTTT.

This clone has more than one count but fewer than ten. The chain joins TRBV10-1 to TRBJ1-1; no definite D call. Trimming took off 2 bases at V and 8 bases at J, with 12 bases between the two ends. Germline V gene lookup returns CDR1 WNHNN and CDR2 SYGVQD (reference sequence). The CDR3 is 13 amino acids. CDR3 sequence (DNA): TGCGCCAGCAGTGAGGGTGCGGCTATGGAAGCTTTCTTT. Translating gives CASSEGAAMEAFF.

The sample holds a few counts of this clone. CDR3 DNA: TGTGCTAGTGGTTTAGTTGGACGAGGGAGTACCTACGAGCAGTACTTC. This codes for CASGLVGRGSTYEQYF. The gene calls are TRBV12-5 and TRBJ2-7; D perhaps matches TRBD2 (5 bases). Germline V gene lookup returns CDR1 LGHNT and CDR2 FRNRAP. This CDR3 has 16 amino acids. With 3 bases removed from V and 2 bases from J, the gap between germline ends came to 17 bases.